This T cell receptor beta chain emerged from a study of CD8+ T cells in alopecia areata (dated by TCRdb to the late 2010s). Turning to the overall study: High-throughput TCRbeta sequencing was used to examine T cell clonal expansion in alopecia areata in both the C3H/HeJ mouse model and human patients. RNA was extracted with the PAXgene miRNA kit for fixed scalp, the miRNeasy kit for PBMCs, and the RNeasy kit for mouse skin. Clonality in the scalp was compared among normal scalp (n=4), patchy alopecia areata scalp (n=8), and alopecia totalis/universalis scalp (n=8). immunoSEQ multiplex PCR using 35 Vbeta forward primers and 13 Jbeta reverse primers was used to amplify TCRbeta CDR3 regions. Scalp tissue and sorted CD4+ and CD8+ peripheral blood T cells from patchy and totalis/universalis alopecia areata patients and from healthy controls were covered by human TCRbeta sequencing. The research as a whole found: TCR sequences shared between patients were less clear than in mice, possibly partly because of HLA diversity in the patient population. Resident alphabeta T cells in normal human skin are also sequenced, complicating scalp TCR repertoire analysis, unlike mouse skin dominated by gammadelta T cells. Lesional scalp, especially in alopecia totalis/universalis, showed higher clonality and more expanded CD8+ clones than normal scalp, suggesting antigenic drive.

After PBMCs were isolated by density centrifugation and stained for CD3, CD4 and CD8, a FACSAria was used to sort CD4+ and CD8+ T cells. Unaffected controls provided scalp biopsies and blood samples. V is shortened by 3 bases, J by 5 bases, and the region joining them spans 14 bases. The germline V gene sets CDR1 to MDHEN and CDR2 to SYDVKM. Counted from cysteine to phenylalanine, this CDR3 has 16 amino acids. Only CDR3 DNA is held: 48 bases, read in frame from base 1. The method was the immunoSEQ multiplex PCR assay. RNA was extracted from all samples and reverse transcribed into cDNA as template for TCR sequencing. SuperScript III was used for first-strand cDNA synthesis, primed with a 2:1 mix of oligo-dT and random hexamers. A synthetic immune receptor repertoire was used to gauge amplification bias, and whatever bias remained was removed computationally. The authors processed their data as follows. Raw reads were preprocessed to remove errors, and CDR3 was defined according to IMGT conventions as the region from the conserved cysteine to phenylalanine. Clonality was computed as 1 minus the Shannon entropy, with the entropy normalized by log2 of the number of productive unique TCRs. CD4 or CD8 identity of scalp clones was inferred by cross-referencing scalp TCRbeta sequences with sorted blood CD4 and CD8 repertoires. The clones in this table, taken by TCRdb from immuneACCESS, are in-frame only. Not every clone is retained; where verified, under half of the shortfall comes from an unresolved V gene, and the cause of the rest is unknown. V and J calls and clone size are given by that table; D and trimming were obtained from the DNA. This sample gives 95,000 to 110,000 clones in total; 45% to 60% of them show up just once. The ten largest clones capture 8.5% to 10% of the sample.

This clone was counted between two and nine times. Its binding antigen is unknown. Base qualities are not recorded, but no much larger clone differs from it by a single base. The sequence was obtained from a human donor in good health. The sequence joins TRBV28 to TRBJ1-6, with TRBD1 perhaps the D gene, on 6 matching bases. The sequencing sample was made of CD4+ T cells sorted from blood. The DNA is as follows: TGTGCCAGCAGTTTGGATACGGGGGCCGATAATTCACCCCTCCACTTT. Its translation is CASSLDTGADNSPLHF.